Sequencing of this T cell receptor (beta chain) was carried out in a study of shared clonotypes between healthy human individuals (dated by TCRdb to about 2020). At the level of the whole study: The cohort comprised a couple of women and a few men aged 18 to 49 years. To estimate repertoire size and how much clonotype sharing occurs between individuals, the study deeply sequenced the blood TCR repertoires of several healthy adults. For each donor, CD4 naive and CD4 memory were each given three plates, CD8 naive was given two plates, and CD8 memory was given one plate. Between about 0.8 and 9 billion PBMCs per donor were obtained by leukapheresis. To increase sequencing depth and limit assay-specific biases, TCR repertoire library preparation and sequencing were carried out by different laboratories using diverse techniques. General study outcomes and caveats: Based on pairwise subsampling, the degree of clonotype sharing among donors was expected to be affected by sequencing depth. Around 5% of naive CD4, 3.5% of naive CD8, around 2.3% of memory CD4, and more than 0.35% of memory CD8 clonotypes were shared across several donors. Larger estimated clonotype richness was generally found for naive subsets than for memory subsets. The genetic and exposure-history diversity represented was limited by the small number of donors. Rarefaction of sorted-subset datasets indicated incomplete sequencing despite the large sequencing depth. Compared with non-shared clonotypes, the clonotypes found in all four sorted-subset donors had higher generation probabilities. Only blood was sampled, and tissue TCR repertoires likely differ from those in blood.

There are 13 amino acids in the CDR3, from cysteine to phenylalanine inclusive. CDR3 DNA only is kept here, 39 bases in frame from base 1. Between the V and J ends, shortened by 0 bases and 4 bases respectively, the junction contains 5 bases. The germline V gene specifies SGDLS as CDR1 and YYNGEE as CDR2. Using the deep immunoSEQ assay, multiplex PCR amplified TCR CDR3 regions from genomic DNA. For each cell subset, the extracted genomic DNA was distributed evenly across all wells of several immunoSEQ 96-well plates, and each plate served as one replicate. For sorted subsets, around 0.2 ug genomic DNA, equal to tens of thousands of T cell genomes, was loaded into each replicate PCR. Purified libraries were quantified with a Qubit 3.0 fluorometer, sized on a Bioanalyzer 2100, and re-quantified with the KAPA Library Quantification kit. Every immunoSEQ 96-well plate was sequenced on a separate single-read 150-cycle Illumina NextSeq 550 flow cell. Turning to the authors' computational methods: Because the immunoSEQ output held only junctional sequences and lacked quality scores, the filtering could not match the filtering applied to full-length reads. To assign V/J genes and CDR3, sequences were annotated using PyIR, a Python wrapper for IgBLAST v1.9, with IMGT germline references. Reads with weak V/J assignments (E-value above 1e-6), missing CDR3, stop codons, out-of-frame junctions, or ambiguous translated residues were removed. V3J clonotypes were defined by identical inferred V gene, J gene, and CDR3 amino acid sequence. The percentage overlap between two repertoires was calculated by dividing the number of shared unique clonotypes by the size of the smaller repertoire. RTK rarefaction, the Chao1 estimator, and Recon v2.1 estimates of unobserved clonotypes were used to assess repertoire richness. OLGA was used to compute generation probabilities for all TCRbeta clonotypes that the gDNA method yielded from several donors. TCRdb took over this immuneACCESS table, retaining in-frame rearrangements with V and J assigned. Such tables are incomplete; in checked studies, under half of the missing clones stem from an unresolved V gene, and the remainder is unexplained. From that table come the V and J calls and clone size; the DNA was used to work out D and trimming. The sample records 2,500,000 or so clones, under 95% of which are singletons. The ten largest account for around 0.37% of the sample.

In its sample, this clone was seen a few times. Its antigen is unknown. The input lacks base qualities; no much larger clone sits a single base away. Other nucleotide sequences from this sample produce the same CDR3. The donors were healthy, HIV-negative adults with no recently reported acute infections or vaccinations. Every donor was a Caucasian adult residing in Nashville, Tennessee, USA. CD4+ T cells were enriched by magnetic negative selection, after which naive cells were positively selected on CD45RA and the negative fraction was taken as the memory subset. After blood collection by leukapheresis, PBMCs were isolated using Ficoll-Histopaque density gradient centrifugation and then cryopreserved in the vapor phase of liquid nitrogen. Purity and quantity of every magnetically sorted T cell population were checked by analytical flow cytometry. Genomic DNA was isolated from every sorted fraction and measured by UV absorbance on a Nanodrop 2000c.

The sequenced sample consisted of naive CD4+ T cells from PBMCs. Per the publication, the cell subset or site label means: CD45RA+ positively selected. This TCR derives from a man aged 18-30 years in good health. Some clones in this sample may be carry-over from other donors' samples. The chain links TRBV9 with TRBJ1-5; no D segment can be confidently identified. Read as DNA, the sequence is TGTGCCAGCAGCGTAGGGCTAAATCAGCCCCAGCATTTT. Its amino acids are CASSVGLNQPQHF.